This T cell receptor (beta chain) was observed in a study of CD8+ T cells in alopecia areata. Overall study: A regimen of oral tofacitinib, 5 to 10 mg twice daily, was given to treated patients. Dosing spanned 6 to 18 months on tofacitinib, then 6 months off drug.

The CDR3 runs 14 residues. Per the germline V gene, CDR1 is SQVTM and CDR2 is ANQGSEA. Trimming cost V 6 bases and J 2 bases, with 17 bases left between them. As the sequencing template, cDNA was produced by extracting RNA and reverse transcribing it. Sequencing was performed with immunoSEQ multiplex PCR; in TCRdb, only in-frame clones are kept and a portion is missing. This sample has around 140,000 clones; approximately 45% occur once, and the top ten carry about 6.4%. The chain carries TRBV29-1 and TRBJ2-7, with D tentatively TRBD1 (6 bases). The specimen was CD4+ T cells sorted from blood. This clonotype originated in a human donor with alopecia areata. The CDR3 reads CSVVPDSRTYEQYF. The CDR3 DNA follows: TGCAGCGTGGTTCCGGACAGTCGGACCTACGAGCAGTACTTC.